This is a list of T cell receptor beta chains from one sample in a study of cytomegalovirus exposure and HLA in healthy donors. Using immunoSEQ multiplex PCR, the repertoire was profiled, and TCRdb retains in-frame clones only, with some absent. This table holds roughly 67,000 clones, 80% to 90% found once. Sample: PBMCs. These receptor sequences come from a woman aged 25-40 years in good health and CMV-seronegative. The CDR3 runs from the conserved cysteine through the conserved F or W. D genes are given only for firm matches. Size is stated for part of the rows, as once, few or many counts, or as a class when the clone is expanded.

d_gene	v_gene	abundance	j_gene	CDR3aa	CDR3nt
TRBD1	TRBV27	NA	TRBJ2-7	CASSLTTGTGFHEQYF	TGTGCCAGCAGTTTAACCACCGGGACAGGGTTTCACGAGCAGTACTTC
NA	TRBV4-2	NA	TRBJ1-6	CASSQERGGRRPNSPLHF	TGTGCCAGCAGCCAGGAAAGGGGGGGACGCCGGCCGAATTCACCCCTCCACTTT
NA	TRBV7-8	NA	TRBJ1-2	CASSYERGNYGYTF	TGTGCCAGCAGCTACGAGAGGGGGAACTATGGCTACACCTTC
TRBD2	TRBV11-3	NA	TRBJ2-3	CASRNLSGGAVDTQYF	TGTGCCAGCAGAAACCTTAGCGGGGGGGCAGTAGATACGCAGTATTTT
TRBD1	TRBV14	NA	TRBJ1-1	CASSRGTGVSNTEAFF	TGTGCCAGCAGTCGCGGGACAGGGGTTTCGAACACTGAAGCTTTCTTT
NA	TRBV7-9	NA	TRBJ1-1	CASSILGQLNMNTEAFF	TGTGCCAGCAGCATACTCGGACAGCTAAATATGAACACTGAAGCTTTCTTT
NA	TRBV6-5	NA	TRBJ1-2	CASSYRGSWSYTF	TGTGCCAGCAGTTACCGAGGTTCATGGAGCTACACCTTC
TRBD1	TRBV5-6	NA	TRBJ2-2	CASSYGQGSNTGELFF	TGTGCCAGCAGCTACGGACAGGGGTCGAACACCGGGGAGCTGTTTTTT
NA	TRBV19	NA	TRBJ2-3	CASSIGGGTTDTQYF	TGTGCCAGTAGTATAGGGGGGGGCACCACAGATACGCAGTATTTT
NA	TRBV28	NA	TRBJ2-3	CASRRRDTQYF	TGTGCCAGCAGGCGGAGAGATACGCAGTATTTT
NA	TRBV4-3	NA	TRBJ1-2	CASSHNRDDGYTF	TGCGCCAGCAGCCACAACAGGGATGATGGCTACACCTTC
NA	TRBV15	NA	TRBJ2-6	CATSRDQGSGANVLTF	TGTGCCACCAGCAGAGATCAGGGCTCTGGGGCCAACGTCCTGACTTTC
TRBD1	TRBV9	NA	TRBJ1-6	CASSLADRAQSSYNSPLHF	TGTGCCAGCAGCTTAGCGGACAGGGCTCAGAGCTCCTATAATTCACCCCTCCACTTT
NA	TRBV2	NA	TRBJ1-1	CASRGGGTEAFF	TGTGCCAGCAGGGGCGGGGGCACTGAAGCTTTCTTT
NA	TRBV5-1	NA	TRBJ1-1	CASSDGQKGYTEAFF	TGCGCCAGCAGCGACGGACAGAAGGGATATACTGAAGCTTTCTTT
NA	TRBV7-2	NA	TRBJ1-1	CASNFGGVPMNTEAFF	TGTGCCAGCAACTTTGGGGGGGTCCCCATGAACACTGAAGCTTTCTTT
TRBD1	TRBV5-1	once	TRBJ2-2	CASSPLRQGAPGELFF	TGCGCCAGCAGCCCCCTAAGACAGGGGGCGCCCGGGGAGCTGTTTTTT
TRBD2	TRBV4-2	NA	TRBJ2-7	CASSIWTSGATYEQYF	TGTGCCAGCAGCATATGGACTAGCGGGGCAACCTACGAGCAGTACTTC
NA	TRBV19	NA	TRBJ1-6	CASSIGLRAGSSYNSPLHF	TGTGCCAGTAGTATAGGCCTTCGGGCGGGGAGCTCCTATAATTCACCCCTCCACTTT
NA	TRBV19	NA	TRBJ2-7	CASSAFVSAYEQYF	TGTGCCAGTAGTGCCTTTGTTTCGGCCTACGAGCAGTACTTC
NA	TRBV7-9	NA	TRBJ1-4	CASSSTVNEKLFF	TGTGCCAGCAGCTCGACAGTTAATGAAAAACTGTTTTTT